This TCR beta chain was sequenced during a study of graft-versus-host responses after intestinal transplantation (dated by TCRdb to the early 2020s). Notes on the research overall: The transplants that recipients received were multivisceral, liver-intestinal, or isolated intestinal. Anti-thymocyte globulin induction was given to all recipients, followed by maintenance tacrolimus and steroids for 2 to 4 years. After intestinal transplantation, graft-versus-host and host-versus-graft alloreactive T cell clones in the graft, circulation and bone marrow were tracked using bulk TCR-beta CDR3 sequencing. To identify alloreactive clones, pre-transplant mixed lymphocyte reaction products were sequenced and compared with unstimulated pre-transplant donor and recipient T cells. A cohort of 24 intestinal transplant recipients, including one retransplant, was enrolled, and 3 patients lacking pretransplant specimens were excluded. Donor T cell macrochimerism was defined as a peak of at least 4% donor T cells among recipient peripheral blood mononuclear cells. Rather than going through the commercial service, samples from three later patients were sequenced in-house on an Illumina MiSeq and processed with MiXCR.

Dithiothreitol, EDTA incubations and collagenase D digestion were used to isolate intraepithelial and lamina propria lymphocytes from graft specimens. Serial intestinal graft biopsy specimens collected up to 600 days after transplant underwent bulk TCR-beta sequencing. Regarding this clone: Its binding antigen is unknown. No much larger clonotype is one base removed from it; base qualities were not supplied.

Library creation used the immunoSEQ multiplex PCR assay. Adaptive Biotechnologies carried out high-throughput TCR-beta CDR3 sequencing of genomic DNA for most patients. Per the authors' processing: TCR sequencing data were retrieved from Adaptive's ImmunoSEQ software for 15 to 20 patients, whereas a few other patients were processed with MiXCR and VDJtools. CDR3 nucleotide sequences shared between donor and recipient were removed because the origin of such sequences could not be assigned. To be classed as alloreactive, a clone needed at least 2-fold expansion over unstimulated cells and a minimum CFSE-low frequency of 0.002% (template counts) or 0.001% (read counts). Clones were considered mappable if detected in sequenced pre-transplant spleen, lymph node, or MLR CFSE-low populations of the donor or recipient. Cumulative frequency of alloreactive clones was calculated as a percentage of all sequences weighted by copy number. In TCRdb, the immuneACCESS table is reduced to in-frame sequences with V and J assigned. These tables do not hold every clone; where another copy was compared, an unresolved V gene accounts for under half, and the others remain unexplained. From that table come the V and J calls and clone size; the DNA was used to work out D and trimming. The sample profile shows some 66,000 clones; about nine tenths of them were found once. About 1.6% of the sample rests with the top ten.

Study-wide findings and limitations: The relatively low number and heterogeneity of intestinal transplant patients limited the conclusions. Early after transplant, peak levels of circulating GvH clones were associated with declines in HvG clones. GvH clones were detected in recipient bone marrow, and some appeared earlier in ileal mucosa or blood, consistent with an intestinal mucosal origin. In the allografts of patients with donor T cell macrochimerism, GvH to HvG T cell clonal ratios were high.

The CDR3 runs 16 residues from the cysteine to the phenylalanine. Only CDR3 DNA remains: 48 bases, in frame from the first base. CDR1 is given as SQVTM and CDR2 as ANQGSEA, both from the germline V gene. V trim: 1 base; J trim: 1 base; unmatched bases: 9. Sequences were derived from ileum tissue, sampled around 350 days after transplant. This receptor was taken from a human patient who received an intestinal transplant, so some T cells may come from the graft donor. The chain is assembled from TRBV29-1 and TRBJ2-5; the central 7 bases match TRBD1. The sequence in DNA is TGCAGCGTTGAAGGCCTTGAGGGGGCCTTCCAAGAGACCCAGTACTTC. It translates to CSVEGLEGAFQETQYF.